The 21 T cell receptor beta chains listed next were all sequenced from one sample in a study of tumor-infiltrating lymphocytes in primary liver carcinoma. Blood RNA was derived from unsorted whole blood, and germline DNA was extracted too. Priming with a constant-region primer yielded TCR beta cDNA from about 510 ng total RNA. Modified slightly, ARM-PCR produced TCR beta libraries over three nested multiplex PCR rounds. Investigators reported that the first two PCR rounds, at roughly 10 cycles each, used TRBV1-TRBV30 forward primers with a C-beta reverse primer. TCRdb used MiXCR to reprocess the multiplex PCR reads, holding one entry per CDR3 protein. The table includes about 320,000 distinct CDR3 sequences, 65% detected once. Sequenced input: peripheral blood. These receptors were obtained from a man aged 40-50 years with primary liver carcinoma and hepatitis B virus infection.

The CDR3: CASSQDPRPRSGNTIYF. CDR3 bases: TGCGCCAGCAGCCAAGATCCCCGGCCCCGCTCTGGAAACACCATATATTTT. The rearrangement joins TRBV4-1 to TRBJ1-3; no reliable D call. From germline, CDR1 is MGHRA and CDR2 YSYEKL. The V end was cut by 0 bases, the J end by 0 bases, with 12 bases between. The CDR3 has 17 residues.

This clonotype has just a few counts. The chain couples TRBV5-5 to TRBJ2-3, with unresolved D. Germline V lookup: CDR1 SGHKS, CDR2 YYEKEE (reference sequence). This CDR3 is built from 12 residues. V gave up 2 bases and J gave up 4 bases, with 5 bases separating them. The CDR3 DNA is TGTGCCAGCAGCTTTTTTGCAGATACGCAGTATTTT. It specifies CASSFFADTQYF. Complete variable domain (other parts from reference TRBV5-5 and TRBJ2-3): DAGVTQSPTHLIKTRGQQVTLRCSPISGHKSVSWYQQVLGQGPQFIFQYYEKEERGRGNFPDRFSARQFPNYSSELNVNALLLGDSALYLCASSFFADTQYFGPGTRLTVL.

As regards this clonotype: A much more abundant neighbour one base away suggests this may be a read error. This sequence joins TRBV5-5 and TRBJ2-7; D gene uncertain. Per germline, CDR1 SGHKS and CDR2 YYEKEE (reference sequence). Trimming left V 0 bases short and J 3 bases short, with 16 bases between. CDR3 length: 16 residues. The CDR3 loop is CASSLDWTVGLYEQYF. The CDR3 bases are TGTGCCAGCAGCTTGGATTGGACCGTCGGGCTCTACGAGCAGTACTTC.

CDR3 residues: CASSSGVAGVSGELFF. Here the CDR3 DNA reads TGCGCCAGCAGCTCCGGGGTAGCGGGAGTCAGCGGGGAGCTGTTTTTT. The chain is built from TRBV5-1 and TRBJ2-2; 9 nucleotides agree with TRBD2. Germline trimming cut 3 bases from V and 7 bases from J; bases unmatched to any gene: 10. Per germline, CDR1 SGHRS and CDR2 YFSETQ. This CDR3 is 16 amino acids long.

Comments on this clonotype: Sequence at one end of the junction differs from germline and may be a read error. This chain uses TRBV11-2 with TRBJ2-6; maybe TRBD2 (5 bases). Germline V gene data show CDR1 as SGHAT and CDR2 as FQNNGV. There are 15 residues in the CDR3. The CDR3 here is CATQRPRSRANLLTF. The CDR3 DNA is TGTGCCACTCAGCGGCCGCGCTCTAGGGCCAACCTCCTGACTTTC.

Many counts were recorded for this clonotype. The V and J genes are TRBV5-5 and TRBJ2-7; TRBD2 aligns across 9 bases. Germline V CDR1 and CDR2: SGHKS, YYEKEE (reference sequence). The CDR3 covers 17 residues. V was pared by 0 bases and J by 0 bases, with 7 bases of the junction left unmatched. CDR3 protein: CASSLAPSGRFSYEQYF. CDR3 nucleotides: TGTGCCAGCAGCTTGGCTCCCAGCGGGAGGTTCTCCTACGAGCAGTACTTC.

On this clonotype: An end of the junction differs from the germline gene, which may be a read error. This chain links TRBV4-1 with TRBJ1-3; weak D call: TRBD1 (6 bases). Germline V lookup: CDR1 MGHRA, CDR2 YSYEKL. The CDR3 contains 18 residues. CDR3 in DNA: TGCGCCTGCAGCCAAAATTGGAGGGACAACCTCTCTGGAAACACCATATATTTT. As protein: CACSQNWRDNLSGNTIYF.

The sample holds a few counts of this clonotype. This sequence joins TRBV5-1 and TRBJ1-2; the D is unclear. Trimming took off 0 bases at V and 3 bases at J, with 6 bases between the two ends. The CDR3 has 13 residues. Germline V CDR1 and CDR2: SGHRS, YFSETQ. The CDR3, as DNA: TGCGCCAGCAGCTTGGACGAGGACTATGGCTACACCTTC. Protein sequence: CASSLDEDYGYTF.

This clonotype has at least ten counts. The gene calls are TRBV4-2 and TRBJ1-5; weak D call: TRBD1 (5 bases). Germline loops: CDR1 LGHNA, CDR2 YNFKEQ. Deletions cut 1 base from V and 8 bases from J, with 18 bases between. The CDR3 sequence is 16 residues long. CDR3 in DNA: TGTGCCAGCAGCCAAGGGTCCAGGGATGGGATAAAGCCCCAGCATTTT. Translating it yields CASSQGSRDGIKPQHF.

Concerning this clonotype itself: A much more abundant neighbour one base away suggests this may be a read error. The rearrangement links TRBV29-1 to TRBJ2-3; TRBD1 might be the D (5 bases). This CDR3 has 14 amino acids. Germline CDR1 and CDR2: SQVTM and ANQGSEA. CDR3 protein: CSVVVLISTGTQYF. The CDR3 bases are TGCAGCGTTGTAGTTCTGATTTCCACAGGTACGCAGTATTTT.

As for this clonotype: A read error is likely, as this CDR3 ends without the conserved phenylalanine or tryptophan. No DNA is shown, since the ends of the CDR3 on it are uncertain; the CDR3 is the one TCRdb lists. J is TRBJ2-5 and V is TRBV29-1; the table assigns TRBD1, which was not confirmed against the DNA. CDR1 is SQVTM, CDR2 ANQGSEA, per germline. The CDR3 has 13 residues if both end residues are counted. The CDR3 sequence: CSVDTSGGETQHL.

The sample holds many counts of this clonotype. The rearrangement links TRBV6-1 to TRBJ2-1; 10 positions match TRBD1. Looked up from germline, CDR1 is MNHNS and CDR2 is SASEGT. The CDR3 is 15 residues long. With 6 bases clipped from V and 9 bases from J, the junction kept 11 bases outside the gene matches. The CDR3 DNA follows: TGTGCCAGCAGAGGGGACAGGGGCCTTTCTGGTGAGCAGTTCTTC. Residues: CASRGDRGLSGEQFF.

A remark on this clonotype: The junction does not match germline at one end; this may be a read error. This chain links TRBV6-1 with TRBJ2-3; D possibly corresponds to TRBD2 (5 bases). There are 14 residues in the CDR3. The V gene's germline CDR1 is MNHNS and CDR2 SASEGT. CDR3 sequence reads: CTSNWGAGPDTQYF. CDR3 nucleotide sequence: TGTACCAGCAATTGGGGAGCCGGCCCAGATACGCAGTATTTC.

Turning to this clonotype: Since the CDR3 does not end with the conserved phenylalanine or tryptophan, this likely comes from a read error. This rearrangement joins TRBV5-1 to TRBJ2-5; possibly TRBD2 for D (6 bases). Germline lookup yields CDR1 SGHRS and CDR2 YFSETQ. V lost 0 bases and J lost 2, with 11 bases in between. This CDR3 spans 15 amino acids. DNA of the CDR3: TGCGCCAGCAGCTTGGGTAGTAGCGGACAAGAGACCCAGTACTAC. Encoded protein: CASSLGSSGQETQYY.

This clonotype was picked up many times. The chain couples TRBV4-2 to TRBJ1-4; D is perhaps TRBD1 (5 bases). CDR3 length: 15 amino acids. V lost 0 bases and J lost 5, with 10 bases in between. The germline gives CDR1 LGHNA, CDR2 YNFKEQ. CDR3 sequence reads: CASSQEGRLNEKLFF. For the CDR3, the DNA is TGTGCCAGCAGCCAAGAGGGACGGCTAAATGAAAAACTGTTTTTT.

On this clonotype itself: With a much larger clone just one base away, this may be a read error. V and J are TRBV5-5 and TRBJ2-3; D gene ambiguous. Trimming shortened V by 5 bases and J by 1 base, and 8 bases separated the two germline ends. CDR3 length: 13 residues. Per the germline V gene, CDR1 is SGHKS and CDR2 is YYEKEE (reference sequence). CDR3 nucleotide sequence: TGTGCCAGCAGATCCGGGCGCACAGATACGCAGTATTTT. Its translation is CASRSGRTDTQYF.

The rearrangement joins TRBV5-1 to TRBJ2-3, with 7 nucleotides matching TRBD1. The length of the CDR3 is 14 residues. With V trimmed by 4 bases and J by 3 bases, 5 bases remained unmatched. From germline, CDR1 is SGHRS and CDR2 YFSETQ. This CDR3 reads CASSPGQFTDTQYF. CDR3 nucleotides: TGCGCCAGCAGCCCGGGACAGTTTACAGATACGCAGTATTTT.

For this clonotype: This CDR3 fails to terminate in the conserved phenylalanine or tryptophan, so it likely reflects a read error. V usage is TRBV28 and J usage is TRBJ2-1; a possible D gene is TRBD1 (6 bases). Germline CDR1 reads MDHEN; CDR2 reads SYDVKM. This CDR3 comprises 15 residues. V shed 6 bases and J shed 5 bases, with 17 bases lying between them. CDR3: CASRTEQGTHNEQFL. The DNA of the CDR3 is TGTGCCAGCAGAACCGAACAGGGAACGCACAATGAGCAGTTCTTG.

The V call is TRBV28, the J call TRBJ2-1; perhaps TRBD2 as D (6 bases). This CDR3 region has 14 residues. Looked up from germline, CDR1 is MDHEN and CDR2 is SYDVKM. Trimming shortened V by 5 bases and J by 4 bases, and 12 bases separated the two germline ends. CDR3 bases: TGTGCCAGCAGTCCTCACCGGGGGTACAATGAGCAGTTCTTC. As protein: CASSPHRGYNEQFF.

The chain joins TRBV5-1 to TRBJ2-1; D is uncertain. Germline CDR1 and CDR2: SGHRS and YFSETQ. The CDR3 spans 12 residues. The V end lost 4 bases, the J end lost 10 bases, and 12 bases lay between the germline ends. The CDR3 coding sequence is TGCGCCAGCAGCCCCCCCGGTAACGAGCAGTTCTTC. This gives the protein CASSPPGNEQFF.

In this sample, this clonotype turned up many times. The chain recombines TRBV14 with TRBJ2-5; D unclear. This CDR3 comprises 12 residues. The V end lost 3 bases, the J end lost 5 bases, and 7 bases lay between the germline ends. Germline CDR1 SGHDN, CDR2 FVKESK. The CDR3: CASSQGWETQYF. The CDR3 DNA reads TGTGCCAGCAGCCAGGGGTGGGAGACCCAGTACTTC.